Sequencing of this T cell receptor beta chain was carried out in a study of blood T cell repertoires in COVID-19. Overall study: The analysed material was cDNA or gDNA that came from T cells, B-cell-depleted T cells, or PBMCs.

This clone appeared once. This CDR3 is built from 14 residues. CDR1 is ENHRY, CDR2 SYGVKD, per germline. Some clones are missing from TCRdb's copy, which holds only in-frame ones; the method was immunoSEQ multiplex PCR. The table includes a few hundred thousand clones, approximately 87% detected once. Source material: peripheral blood. The chain uses TRBV10-3 and TRBJ1-1; a weak D match, TRBD1 (6 bases). This clonotype originated in a woman in her 50s who had recovered from COVID-19. The CDR3 region has the DNA TGTGCAACCACTCCCGGGACAACAGGGACTGAAGCTTTCTTT. Translation: CATTPGTTGTEAFF.